This TCR beta chain comes out of a study of Graves' ophthalmopathy and Graves' hyperthyroidism. The sequenced template was RNA, covering the TCR beta CDR3 region. Second-round multiplex PCR came after a first-round RT-PCR that employed HTBI primers. TCRdb processed the multiplex PCR reads anew with MiXCR; each CDR3 protein has one entry. In the table there are fewer than 650,000 distinct CDR3 sequences, 22% of which are singletons. Between the trimmed V and J ends, which lost 7 bases and 5 bases, there was a span of 17 bases. Germline assignment: CDR1 SQVTM and CDR2 ANQGSEA. This CDR3 spans 13 amino acids. Ten or more counts support this clonotype. Its specificity is unknown. Findings and caveats of the study: Sensitivity reached roughly 71% and specificity 72.22% when the model predicted ophthalmopathy progression.

The evidence that diagnosis relied on was clinical symptoms, serum thyroxine, TRAb, thyroid ultrasound and orbital computed tomography. This clonotype was sampled from a woman between 18 and 30 years old with stable Graves' hyperthyroidism. Some clones in this sample may be carry-over from other donors' samples. The chain links TRBV29-1 to TRBJ1-2; possible D gene TRBD1, 5 bases. Specimen: peripheral blood. CDR3 sequence: CSGGESGGYGYTF. The CDR3 nucleotides are TGCAGCGGAGGGGAGTCCGGGGGGTATGGCTACACCTTC.